A single sample is the source of the 15 T cell receptor beta chains below, sequenced in a study of blood T cell repertoires in COVID-19. Here immunoSEQ multiplex PCR was the method, and the copy in TCRdb shows in-frame clones only, minus some. The repertoire consists of fewer than 250,000 clones, with 70% to 90% occurring once and the leading ten covering 3.8%. The sequenced material came from PBMCs or T cells enriched from blood (not recorded which). These receptors were obtained from a woman aged 40-49 years with acute COVID-19.

The chain has TRBV15 and TRBJ1-2; TRBD1 is a possible D gene (6 bases). Germline V gene data show CDR1 as LNHNV and CDR2 as YYDKDF (reference sequence). V lost 1 base and J lost 9, with 12 bases in between. The CDR3 is 13 amino acids. The CDR3 loop is CATSRGQETSYTF. CDR3 DNA: TGTGCCACCAGCAGAGGACAGGAGACCAGCTACACCTTC.

The V and J genes are TRBV5-1 and TRBJ2-7, with 14 positions matching TRBD2. Germline loops: CDR1 SGHRS, CDR2 YFSETQ. V dropped 3 bases and J dropped 6; count of bases not matched to a gene: 5. This CDR3 is built from 15 residues. The CDR3: CASSSGLAGVGEQYF. The CDR3 DNA is TGCGCCAGCAGCTCGGGACTAGCGGGAGTAGGCGAGCAGTACTTC.

The rearrangement links TRBV10-3 to TRBJ1-2, with TRBD1 matching 9 bases. The CDR3 has 14 residues. Looked up from germline, CDR1 is ENHRY and CDR2 is SYGVKD. With V trimmed by 4 bases and J by 6 bases, 6 bases remained unmatched. The DNA for the CDR3 is TGTGCCATCAGTGGCCAGGGACAGGGAGATGGCTACACCTTC. It is translated as CAISGQGQGDGYTF.

This rearrangement joins TRBV28 to TRBJ2-5; no clear D gene. The ends were cut back, 3 bases at V and 1 base at J, with 6 bases in the middle. The CDR3 spans 13 residues. From germline, CDR1 is MDHEN and CDR2 SYDVKM. The CDR3 DNA is TGTGCCAGCAGTTTGACACTCCAAGAGACCCAGTACTTC. This translates into CASSLTLQETQYF. Full variable domain (remainder filled in from reference TRBV28 and TRBJ2-5): DVKVTQSSRYLVKRTGEKVFLECVQDMDHENMFWYRQDPGLGLRLIYFSYDVKMKEKGDIPEGYSVSREKKERFSLILESASTNQTSMYLCASSLTLQETQYFGPGTRLLVL.

The gene calls are TRBV24-1 and TRBJ1-5; the match to TRBD1 covers 8 bases. Germline V gives CDR1 KGHDR, CDR2 SFDVKD. This CDR3 has 12 amino acids. After removal of 9 bases from V and 5 bases from J, the junction contained 2 bases not matched to a gene. The CDR3 DNA reads as TGTGCCACCTCGGACAGGGATCAGCCCCAGCATTTT. Translated, it gives CATSDRDQPQHF.

The rearrangement uses TRBV2 and TRBJ2-5, with 8 positions matching TRBD2. CDR3 length equals 15 residues. J lost 5 bases, V lost 5 bases, and 10 bases had no gene match. Germline loops: CDR1 SNHLY, CDR2 FYNNEI. The CDR3 DNA is TGTGCCAGCAGTCGCGGAGCGGGAGATAGGGAGACCCAGTACTTC. It specifies CASSRGAGDRETQYF.

V usage is TRBV6-1 and J usage is TRBJ2-6, with D tentatively TRBD1 (6 bases). The CDR3 length is 19 residues. V lost 0 bases, J lost 4 bases, and 19 bases lay in between. Germline loops: CDR1 MNHNS, CDR2 SASEGT. DNA for the CDR3: TGTGCCAGCAGTGAAGCACCAACACTTCAGGGGACCGGGGCCAACGTCCTGACTTTC. Its translation: CASSEAPTLQGTGANVLTF.

This clone came up once. The chain joins TRBV7-8 to TRBJ1-4; the match to TRBD1 covers 9 bases. Trimming removed 2 bases from V and 0 bases from J; junction bases left unmatched: 10. Germline CDR1 is SGHVS and CDR2 is FQNEAQ. CDR3 size: 19 residues. The CDR3 loop is CASSLLAQGAFATNEKLFF. The CDR3 DNA reads TGTGCCAGCAGCTTACTAGCACAGGGGGCCTTTGCAACTAATGAAAAACTGTTTTTT. Full variable domain (remainder filled in from reference TRBV7-8 and TRBJ1-4): GAGVSQSPRYKVAKRGQDVALRCDPISGHVSLFWYQQALGQGPEFLTYFQNEAQLDKSGLPSDRFFAERPEGSVSTLKIQRTQQEDSAVYLCASSLLAQGAFATNEKLFFGSGTQLSVL.

The chain employs TRBV19 and TRBJ1-1, with TRBD1 matching 7 bases. Germline V gives CDR1 LNHDA, CDR2 SQIVND (reference sequence). Trimming cost V 1 base and J 5 bases; bases outside gene matches: 16. This CDR3 is 18 amino acids long. CDR3 coding DNA: TGTGCCAGTAGTATAGGGCCCCCCTCGACAGGGTTCGGGACTGAAGCTTTCTTT. Translated: CASSIGPPSTGFGTEAFF.

The chain combines TRBV4-3 with TRBJ2-7; possibly TRBD1 for D (6 bases). Trimming stripped 2 bases from V and 2 bases from J, with 10 bases between. This CDR3 comprises 14 residues. The germline gives CDR1 LGHNA, CDR2 YSLEER. The CDR3, as DNA: TGCGCCAGCAGCCAACAAGGACAGACCTACGAGCAGTACTTC. Encoded protein: CASSQQGQTYEQYF.

V gene TRBV29-1 combines with J gene TRBJ1-3; D gene unclear. With 7 bases removed from V and 0 bases from J, the gap between germline ends came to 13 bases. Germline V gives CDR1 SQVTM, CDR2 ANQGSEA. The CDR3 is 14 residues long. The CDR3 loop is CSATTGGSGNTIYF. The CDR3 DNA reads TGCAGCGCCACGACCGGAGGCTCTGGAAACACCATATATTTT. Based on the CDR3 plus reference TRBV29-1 and TRBJ1-3, the full variable domain is SAVISQKPSRDICQRGTSLTIQCQVDSQVTMMFWYRQQPGQSLTLIATANQGSEATYESGFVIDKFPISRPNLTFSTLTVSNMSPEDSSIYLCSATTGGSGNTIYFGEGSWLTVV.

This chain uses TRBV27 with TRBJ2-7; 8 bases match TRBD1. The CDR3 is 13 residues long. Per germline, CDR1 MNHEY and CDR2 SMNVEV (reference sequence). V lost 5 bases to trimming and J lost 3 bases; unmatched junction nucleotides: 3. The CDR3 sequence: CASSLGTGYEQYF. Here the CDR3 DNA reads TGTGCCAGCAGTCTGGGGACAGGCTACGAGCAGTACTTC.

The V call is TRBV11-2, the J call TRBJ1-3, with D uncertain. Germline V gene lookup returns CDR1 SGHAT and CDR2 FQNNGV. The CDR3 runs to 12 residues. V was cut by 8 bases and J by 0 bases, with 5 bases left in between. The CDR3 loop is CASGLSGNTIYF. The CDR3 DNA reads as TGTGCCAGCGGACTCTCTGGAAACACCATATATTTT.

The chain uses TRBV7-6 and TRBJ2-7, with a tentative D call TRBD2 (5 bases). Germline V gives CDR1 SGHVS, CDR2 FNYEAQ. The CDR3 totals 14 residues. V lost 2 bases and J 4 bases, leaving 12 bases between the germline ends. The DNA for the CDR3 is TGTGCCAGCAGCTTATCGGGGTCCGAGTACGAGCAGTACTTC. Protein sequence: CASSLSGSEYEQYF.

The chain carries TRBV12-3 or TRBV12-4 and TRBJ2-3, with D maybe TRBD1 (5 bases). V shed 6 bases and J shed 11 bases, with 12 bases lying between them. The CDR3 covers 11 residues. CDR3 in DNA: TGTGCCAGCAGCCAGGGCACCGTGCAGTATTTT. Amino acids: CASSQGTVQYF.